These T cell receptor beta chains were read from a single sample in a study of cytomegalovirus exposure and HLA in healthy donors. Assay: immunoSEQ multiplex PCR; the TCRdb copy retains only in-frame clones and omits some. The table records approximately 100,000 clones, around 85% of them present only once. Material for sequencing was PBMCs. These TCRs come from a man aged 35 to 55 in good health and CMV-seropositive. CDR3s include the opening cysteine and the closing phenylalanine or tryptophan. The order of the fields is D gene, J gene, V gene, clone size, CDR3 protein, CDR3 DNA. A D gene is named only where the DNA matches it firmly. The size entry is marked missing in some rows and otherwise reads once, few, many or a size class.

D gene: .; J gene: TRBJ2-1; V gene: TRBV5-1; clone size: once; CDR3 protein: CASSSRTVVSEQFF; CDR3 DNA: TGCGCCAGCAGCTCTCGGACAGTGGTGAGTGAGCAGTTCTTC
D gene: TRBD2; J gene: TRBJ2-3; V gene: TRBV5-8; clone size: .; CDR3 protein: CASSLLAGFNTDTQYF; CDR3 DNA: TGTGCCAGCAGCTTATTAGCGGGGTTTAACACAGATACGCAGTATTTT
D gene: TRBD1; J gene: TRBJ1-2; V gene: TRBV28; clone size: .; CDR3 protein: CAGEDRVKGDYGYTF; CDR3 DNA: TGTGCCGGCGAAGACAGGGTTAAGGGGGACTATGGCTACACCTTC
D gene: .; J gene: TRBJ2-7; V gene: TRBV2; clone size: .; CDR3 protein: CARGPETTKQYF; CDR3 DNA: TGTGCCAGAGGCCCAGAAACTACGAAGCAGTACTTC
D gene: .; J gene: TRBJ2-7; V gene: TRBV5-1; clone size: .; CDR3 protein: CASTLAGHKYEQYF; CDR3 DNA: TGCGCCAGCACCCTTGCCGGACACAAATACGAGCAGTACTTC
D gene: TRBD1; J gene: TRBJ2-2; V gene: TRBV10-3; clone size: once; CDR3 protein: CAIKGTGGYGELFF; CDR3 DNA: TGTGCCATCAAGGGGACAGGGGGCTACGGGGAGCTGTTTTTT
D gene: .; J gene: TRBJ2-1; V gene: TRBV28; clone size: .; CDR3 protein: CASSSTGISYNEQFF; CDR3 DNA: TGTGCCAGCAGTTCGACGGGGATCTCCTACAATGAGCAGTTCTTC
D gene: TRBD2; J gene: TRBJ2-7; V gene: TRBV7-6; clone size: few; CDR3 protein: CASSLFAGGPSEQYF; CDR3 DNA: TGTGCCAGCAGCTTATTTGCGGGAGGGCCTAGTGAGCAGTACTTC
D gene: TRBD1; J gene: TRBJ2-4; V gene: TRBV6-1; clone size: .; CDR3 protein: CASSADRGNIQYF; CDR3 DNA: TGTGCCAGCAGTGCGGACAGGGGGAACATTCAGTACTTC
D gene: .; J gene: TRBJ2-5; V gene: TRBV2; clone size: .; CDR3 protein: CASSVWRKETQYF; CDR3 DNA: TGTGCCAGCAGTGTTTGGAGGAAAGAGACCCAGTACTTC
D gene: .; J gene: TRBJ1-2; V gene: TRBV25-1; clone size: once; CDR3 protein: CASSEYGRGNYGYTF; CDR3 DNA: TGTGCCAGCAGTGAATACGGTAGGGGGAACTATGGCTACACCTTC
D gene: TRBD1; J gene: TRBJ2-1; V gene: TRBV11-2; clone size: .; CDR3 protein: CASSHRDSRTGGLNEQFF; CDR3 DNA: TGTGCCAGCAGTCACCGGGACAGTCGGACAGGGGGACTCAATGAGCAGTTCTTC
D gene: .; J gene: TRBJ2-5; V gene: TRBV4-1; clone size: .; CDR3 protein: CASSQDLGRETQYF; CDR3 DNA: TGCGCCAGCAGCCAAGATCTCGGTCGGGAGACCCAGTACTTC
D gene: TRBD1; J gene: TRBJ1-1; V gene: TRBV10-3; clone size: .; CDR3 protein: CAIRGQGELNTEAFF; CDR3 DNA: TGTGCCATCAGAGGACAGGGAGAACTGAACACTGAAGCTTTCTTT
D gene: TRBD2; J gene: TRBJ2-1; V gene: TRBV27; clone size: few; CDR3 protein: CASSPRGEGTNEQFF; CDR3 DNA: TGTGCCAGCAGTCCCCGAGGGGAGGGCACAAATGAGCAGTTCTTC
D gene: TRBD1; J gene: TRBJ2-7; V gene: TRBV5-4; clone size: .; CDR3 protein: CASSRGGTGAREQYF; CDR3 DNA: TGTGCCAGCAGCCGGGGGGGGACAGGGGCCCGCGAGCAGTACTTC
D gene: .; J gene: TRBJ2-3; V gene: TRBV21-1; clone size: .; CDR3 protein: CASTPGGNPEPHDTQYF; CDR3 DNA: TGTGCCAGCACCCCAGGGGGGAACCCGGAGCCACATGATACGCAGTATTTT
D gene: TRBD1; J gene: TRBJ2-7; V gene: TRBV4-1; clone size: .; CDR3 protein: CASSQERTGASEQYF; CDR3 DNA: TGCGCCAGCAGCCAAGAGAGGACAGGGGCGAGCGAGCAGTACTTC
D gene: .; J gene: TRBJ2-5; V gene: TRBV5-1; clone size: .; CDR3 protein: CASSREGGPETQYF; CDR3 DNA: TGCGCCAGCAGCAGAGAGGGGGGGCCAGAGACCCAGTACTTC
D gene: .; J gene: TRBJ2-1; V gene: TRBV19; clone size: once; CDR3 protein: CASTVGRNIHYNEQFF; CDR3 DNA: TGTGCCAGTACGGTAGGGAGGAACATCCACTACAATGAGCAGTTCTTC
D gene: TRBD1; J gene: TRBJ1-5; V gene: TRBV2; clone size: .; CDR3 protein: CASKGMTGQGPYSNQPQHF; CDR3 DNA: TGTGCCAGCAAGGGGATGACAGGGCAGGGGCCTTATAGCAATCAGCCCCAGCATTTT
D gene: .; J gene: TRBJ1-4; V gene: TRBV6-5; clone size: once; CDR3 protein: CASSLSAGAEKLFF; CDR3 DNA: TGTGCCAGCAGCCTGAGCGCAGGGGCGGAAAAACTGTTTTTT
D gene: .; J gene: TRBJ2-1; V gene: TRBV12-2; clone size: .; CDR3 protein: CASRLKRTSGRDNEQFF; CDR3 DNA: TGTGCAAGTCGCTTAAAACGGACTAGCGGGAGAGACAATGAGCAGTTCTTC
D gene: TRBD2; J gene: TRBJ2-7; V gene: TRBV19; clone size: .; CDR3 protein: CASSMRLAGSSYEQYF; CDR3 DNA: TGTGCCAGTAGTATGCGACTAGCGGGGAGCTCCTACGAGCAGTACTTC
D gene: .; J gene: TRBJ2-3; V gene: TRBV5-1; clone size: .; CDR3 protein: CASSLGEVGTDTQYF; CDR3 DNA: TGCGCCAGCAGCTTGGGGGAGGTGGGTACAGATACGCAGTATTTT
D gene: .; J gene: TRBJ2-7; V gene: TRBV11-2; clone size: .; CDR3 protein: CASSSHRGVSYEQYF; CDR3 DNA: TGTGCCAGCAGCTCCCACCGCGGGGTATCCTACGAGCAGTACTTC
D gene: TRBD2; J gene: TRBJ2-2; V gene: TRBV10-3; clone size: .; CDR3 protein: CAISGLAGGANTGELFF; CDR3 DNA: TGTGCCATCAGCGGACTAGCGGGAGGCGCGAACACCGGGGAGCTGTTTTTT
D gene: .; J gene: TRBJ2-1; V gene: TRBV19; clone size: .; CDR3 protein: CASSIESFSYNEQFF; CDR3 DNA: TGTGCCAGTAGTATAGAAAGCTTTTCCTACAATGAGCAGTTCTTC
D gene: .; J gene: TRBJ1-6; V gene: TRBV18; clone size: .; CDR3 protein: CASSPDTNSPLHF; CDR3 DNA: TGTGCCAGCTCACCGGACACGAATTCACCCCTCCACTTT
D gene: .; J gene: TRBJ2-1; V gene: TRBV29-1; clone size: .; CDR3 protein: CSVEGIPREQFF; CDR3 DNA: TGCAGCGTTGAAGGTATTCCTCGTGAGCAGTTCTTC
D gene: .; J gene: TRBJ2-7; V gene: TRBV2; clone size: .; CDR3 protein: CASSDWQGYEQYF; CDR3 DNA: TGTGCCAGCAGTGATTGGCAGGGCTACGAGCAGTACTTC
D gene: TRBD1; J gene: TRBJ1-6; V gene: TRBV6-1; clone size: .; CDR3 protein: CASSPGTGHNSPLHF; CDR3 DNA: TGTGCCAGCAGTCCGGGGACAGGCCATAATTCACCCCTCCACTTT
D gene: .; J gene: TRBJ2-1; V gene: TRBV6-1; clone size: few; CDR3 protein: CASTGEAYNEQFF; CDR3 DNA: TGTGCCAGTACAGGGGAGGCTTACAATGAGCAGTTCTTC
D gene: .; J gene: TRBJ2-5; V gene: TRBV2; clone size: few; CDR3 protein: CASNAGIAQYF; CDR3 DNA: TGTGCCAGCAACGCAGGGATTGCCCAGTACTTC
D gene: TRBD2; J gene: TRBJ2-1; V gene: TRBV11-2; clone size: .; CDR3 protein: CASSLDLAGGYNEQFF; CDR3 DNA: TGTGCCAGCAGCTTAGATCTAGCGGGAGGGTACAATGAGCAGTTCTTC
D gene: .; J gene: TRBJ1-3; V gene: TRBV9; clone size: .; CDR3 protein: CASSAQGNPGNTIYF; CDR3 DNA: TGTGCCAGCAGCGCACAGGGTAATCCTGGAAACACCATATATTTT
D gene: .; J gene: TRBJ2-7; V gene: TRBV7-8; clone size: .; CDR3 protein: CASSLAGSRGKYEQYF; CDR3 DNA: TGTGCCAGCAGCTTAGCCGGCAGTAGGGGAAAGTACGAGCAGTACTTC
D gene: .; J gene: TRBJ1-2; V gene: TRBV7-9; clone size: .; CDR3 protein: CSSRVREYGYTF; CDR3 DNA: TGTTCCAGCAGGGTGAGGGAATATGGCTACACCTTC
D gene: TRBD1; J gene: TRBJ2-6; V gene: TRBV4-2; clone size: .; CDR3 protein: CASSQVPGDSRPGANVLTF; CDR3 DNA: TGTGCCAGCAGCCAAGTCCCCGGGGACAGTCGTCCTGGGGCCAACGTCCTGACTTTC
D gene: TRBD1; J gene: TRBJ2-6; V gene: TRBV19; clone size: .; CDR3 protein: CASSKWDRLSGANVLTF; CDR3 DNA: TGTGCCAGTAGTAAATGGGACAGGCTCTCTGGGGCCAACGTCCTGACTTTC
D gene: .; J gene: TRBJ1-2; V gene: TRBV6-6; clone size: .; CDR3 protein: CASRAPGVRYGYTF; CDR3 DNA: TGTGCCAGCAGAGCCCCGGGGGTGAGGTATGGCTACACCTTC
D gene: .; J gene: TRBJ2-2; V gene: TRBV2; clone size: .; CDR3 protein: CASSNRENTGELFF; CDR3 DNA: TGTGCCAGCAGCAACAGGGAGAACACCGGGGAGCTGTTTTTT